What follows are 26 T cell receptor beta chains derived from one specimen sequenced in a study of shared clonotypes between healthy human individuals. Clones were sequenced by immunoSEQ multiplex PCR, and TCRdb holds only the in-frame ones, with some missing. The sample shows more than 500,000 clones, roughly 95% of them seen only once. The sequencing sample was made of naive CD4+ T cells sorted from blood. Subset denoted: CD45RA+ positively selected. These receptors all stem from a woman aged 25 to 39 in good health.

The rearrangement links TRBV27 to TRBJ1-1; the match to TRBD1 covers 9 bases. V gave up 4 bases and J gave up 3 bases; unmatched junction bases: 9. Germline CDR1 is MNHEY and CDR2 is SMNVEV (reference sequence). The CDR3 runs to 16 residues. The CDR3 here is CASSSGQGRLYTEAFF. As DNA, the CDR3 is TGTGCCAGCAGTTCCGGACAGGGGCGCTTGTACACTGAAGCTTTCTTT.

The chain couples TRBV6-5 to TRBJ2-7; D possibly corresponds to TRBD2 (7 bases). Germline V gene lookup returns CDR1 MNHEY and CDR2 SVGAGI. Trimming stripped 7 bases from V and 2 bases from J, with 18 bases between. This CDR3 has 15 amino acids. Here the CDR3 reads CASTPAGAAPYEQYF. The CDR3 DNA reads as TGTGCCAGCACCCCCGCGGGGGCGGCCCCCTACGAGCAGTACTTC.

In DNA form, the CDR3 reads TGTGCCAGTACCCAAGGGGGCAGGAACACTGAAGCTTTCTTT. Its translation is CASTQGGRNTEAFF. This sequence joins TRBV19 and TRBJ1-1; 7 bases align to TRBD1. The CDR3 runs 14 residues. Germline V gene sequence: CDR1 LNHDA, CDR2 SQIVND (reference sequence). Unmatched junction bases numbered 6, after V lost 7 bases and J lost 1 base.

This clone was counted a single time. The chain links TRBV5-1 to TRBJ2-2; D may be TRBD1 (5 bases). Trimming removed 6 bases from V and 5 bases from J, with 14 bases in between. The V gene's germline CDR1 is SGHRS and CDR2 YFSETQ. The CDR3 totals 14 residues. CDR3 amino acids: CASTRVGVTGELFF. As DNA, the CDR3 is TGCGCCAGCACCCGGGTAGGGGTTACCGGGGAGCTGTTTTTT.

CDR3 sequence reads: CASSKTPAGQGTSADTQYF. DNA of the CDR3: TGTGCCAGTAGTAAGACCCCCGCGGGACAGGGGACATCGGCGGATACGCAGTATTTT. This chain uses TRBV19 with TRBJ2-3; 10 positions agree with TRBD1. The CDR3 runs to 19 residues. CDR1 is LNHDA and CDR2 is SQIVND in the germline V gene (reference sequence). V dropped 4 bases and J dropped 6; count of bases not matched to a gene: 19. Filled out from reference TRBV19 and TRBJ2-3, the complete variable domain reads DGGITQSPKYLFRKEGQNVTLSCEQNLNHDAMYWYRQDPGQGLRLIYYSQIVNDFQKGDIAEGYSVSREKKESFPLTVTSAQKNPTAFYLCASSKTPAGQGTSADTQYFGPGTRLTVL.

The chain combines TRBV28 with TRBJ1-2; no clear D gene. The V and J ends lost 6 bases and 1 base respectively, with 15 bases between them. Germline V gene lookup returns CDR1 MDHEN and CDR2 SYDVKM. This CDR3 comprises 15 residues. The DNA for the CDR3 is TGTGCCAGCAGGCCCGAATTTAAGGGTAACTATGGCTACACCTTC. It specifies CASRPEFKGNYGYTF.

The V call is TRBV2, the J call TRBJ1-2, with D unclear. The CDR3 runs to 12 residues. Trimming pared 3 bases from V and 4 bases from J, leaving 6 bases between. Germline CDR1 is SNHLY and CDR2 is FYNNEI. CDR3 sequence: CASSDSFYGYTF. CDR3 sequence (DNA): TGTGCCAGCAGTGACAGCTTCTATGGCTACACCTTC. The whole variable domain, remainder taken from reference TRBV2 and TRBJ1-2, is EPEVTQTPSHQVTQMGQEVILRCVPISNHLYFYWYRQILGQKVEFLVSFYNNEISEKSEIFDDQFSVERPDGSNFTLKIRSTKLEDSAMYFCASSDSFYGYTFGSGTRLTVV.

This clone was recorded only once. The genes are TRBV5-1 and TRBJ1-6, with D possibly matching TRBD1 (6 bases). With 0 bases removed from V and 4 bases from J, the gap between germline ends came to 23 bases. The CDR3 loop spans 20 amino acids. Germline V CDR1 and CDR2: SGHRS, YFSETQ. This CDR3 reads CASSLVPRGGQGDYNSPLHF. The CDR3 DNA is TGCGCCAGCAGCTTGGTCCCCCGAGGGGGGCAGGGAGATTATAATTCACCCCTCCACTTT.

This chain connects TRBV5-4 to TRBJ1-3, with no clear D. The germline CDR1 and CDR2 sequences are SGHNT and YYREEE (reference sequence). Deletions cut 4 bases from V and 0 bases from J, with 14 bases between. The CDR3 has 16 residues. The CDR3 loop reads CASSREGPLSGNTIYF. The CDR3 nucleotides read TGTGCCAGCAGCCGGGAAGGACCTCTCTCTGGAAACACCATATATTTT. The full variable domain, completed using reference TRBV5-4 and TRBJ1-3, is ETGVTQSPTHLIKTRGQQVTLRCSSQSGHNTVSWYQQALGQGPQFIFQYYREEENGRGNFPPRFSGLQFPNYSSELNVNALELDDSALYLCASSREGPLSGNTIYFGEGSWLTVV.

J is TRBJ2-2 and V is TRBV5-8, with D perhaps TRBD2 (6 bases). This CDR3 region has 17 residues. V lost 1 base and J 2 bases, leaving 15 bases between the germline ends. Looked up from germline, CDR1 is SGHTS and CDR2 is YDEGEE. Here the CDR3 reads CASSLFLSSANTGELFF. Written as DNA, the CDR3 is TGTGCCAGCAGCTTGTTCCTATCTAGCGCTAACACCGGGGAGCTGTTTTTT.

The J gene is TRBJ2-5, the V gene TRBV19; D tentatively reads TRBD1 or TRBD2 (6 bases each). The CDR3 spans 13 residues. Trimming left V 7 bases short and J 5 bases short, with 14 bases between. Germline lookup yields CDR1 LNHDA and CDR2 SQIVND (reference sequence). CDR3 sequence reads: CASTGRGGETQYF. DNA of the CDR3: TGTGCCAGTACCGGAAGAGGGGGGGAGACCCAGTACTTC.

CDR3 region: CASRLAGGNEQFF. The CDR3 DNA follows: TGTGCCAGCAGGTTAGCGGGAGGTAATGAGCAGTTCTTC. The chain carries TRBV6-6 and TRBJ2-1; 10 bases align to TRBD2. This CDR3 is built from 13 residues. Trimming at V came to 6 bases and at J to 7 bases, leaving 3 bases not matched to a gene. CDR1 is MNHNY and CDR2 is SVGAGI in the germline V gene (reference sequence).

The chain combines TRBV6-5 with TRBJ1-3, with 10 bases lining up with TRBD1. With 6 bases clipped from V and 7 bases from J, the junction kept 6 bases outside the gene matches. This CDR3 comprises 14 residues. The germline CDR1 and CDR2 sequences are MNHEY and SVGAGI. The chain's CDR3 is CASRRDRGVNTIYF. The DNA for the CDR3 is TGTGCCAGCAGGAGGGACAGGGGCGTGAACACCATATATTTT.

V is TRBV29-1 and J is TRBJ2-7; 8 bases align to TRBD1. Germline values: CDR1 SQVTM, CDR2 ANQGSEA. V gave up 5 bases and J gave up 0 bases; unmatched junction bases: 3. The CDR3 is made up of 13 amino acids. The CDR3 region has the DNA TGCAGCGTTCTGGACAGGGACTCCTACGAGCAGTACTTC. This gives the protein CSVLDRDSYEQYF.

V is TRBV11-2 and J is TRBJ2-7; 7 bases align to TRBD1. The germline gives CDR1 SGHAT, CDR2 FQNNGV. Trimming cost V 5 bases and J 2 bases; bases outside gene matches: 9. The CDR3 totals 15 residues. CDR3 bases: TGTGCCAGCAGCCAGCGAAAGACAGGGACCTACGAGCAGTACTTC. Its translation is CASSQRKTGTYEQYF.

Written as DNA, the CDR3 is TGTGCCAGCAGCCGGACACCCTCTGGAAACACCATATATTTT. Translation gives CASSRTPSGNTIYF. This chain links TRBV28 with TRBJ1-3; TRBD1 is a possible D gene (5 bases). The CDR3 runs 14 residues. Germline CDR1 and CDR2: MDHEN and SYDVKM. Trimming shortened V by 6 bases and J by 0 bases, and 9 bases separated the two germline ends.

This sequence joins TRBV5-1 and TRBJ2-2; TRBD2 agrees at 16 bases. In germline, CDR1 is SGHRS, CDR2 YFSETQ. Trimming cost V 3 bases and J 4 bases; bases outside gene matches: 6. This CDR3 is 18 amino acids long. CDR3 region: CASSSRGLAGGVTGELFF. In DNA form, the CDR3 reads TGCGCCAGCAGCTCCCGGGGACTAGCGGGAGGGGTCACCGGGGAGCTGTTTTTT.

This chain uses TRBV30 with TRBJ2-5, with TRBD2 matching over 7 bases. V lost 1 base and J lost 5; bases outside the gene matches: 1. CDR3 length: 12 amino acids. Germline loops: CDR1 GTSNPN, CDR2 SVGIG (reference sequence). Written as DNA, the CDR3 is TGTGCCTGGAGTGCTAGCGGTGAGACCCAGTACTTC. This codes for CAWSASGETQYF.

In its sample, this clone was seen a few times. This chain connects TRBV5-1 to TRBJ2-2; D gene uncertain. Looked up from germline, CDR1 is SGHRS and CDR2 is YFSETQ. Trimming shortened V by 0 bases and J by 6 bases, and 9 bases separated the two germline ends. CDR3 length: 14 amino acids. CDR3 coding DNA: TGCGCCAGCAGCTTGGACCCTGGGGCCGGGGAGCTGTTTTTT. Protein: CASSLDPGAGELFF.

There are a few counts of this clone. The chain links TRBV6-5 to TRBJ1-5; D is uncertain. V gave up 6 bases and J gave up 2 bases, with 14 bases separating them. This CDR3 spans 15 amino acids. CDR1 and CDR2 from the germline V gene are MNHEY and SVGAGI. The CDR3 loop reads CASRISIEGNQPQHF. DNA of the CDR3: TGTGCCAGCAGGATAAGCATAGAGGGCAATCAGCCCCAGCATTTT.

This clone came up once. The V and J genes are TRBV6-5 and TRBJ2-6; D unclear. The CDR3 has 15 residues. Germline V gene sequence: CDR1 MNHEY, CDR2 SVGAGI. The germline V and J ends were trimmed by 3 bases and 3 bases, with 9 bases remaining between them. The CDR3 spells CASSYSFLGANVLTF. The CDR3 DNA follows: TGTGCCAGCAGTTATTCTTTTCTTGGGGCCAACGTCCTGACTTTC.

The chain uses TRBV7-2 and TRBJ1-1; 7 bases agree with TRBD1. The V and J ends lost 4 bases and 3 bases, in that order; junction bases with no gene match: 11. This CDR3 contains 16 residues. The germline CDR1 and CDR2 sequences are SGHTA and FQGNSA. CDR3: CASSSLQRGRDTEAFF. The CDR3 bases are TGTGCCAGCAGCTCCCTACAGAGGGGGCGGGACACTGAAGCTTTCTTT. The full variable domain, its missing parts supplied by reference TRBV7-2 and TRBJ1-1, is GAGVSQSPSNKVTEKGKDVELRCDPISGHTALYWYRQSLGQGLEFLIYFQGNSAPDKSGLPSDRFSAERTGGSVSTLTIQRTQQEDSAVYLCASSSLQRGRDTEAFFGQGTRLTVV.

The rearrangement joins TRBV2 to TRBJ1-4; no firm D call. V lost 2 bases, J lost 4 bases, and 11 bases lay in between. This CDR3 has 15 amino acids. Germline CDR1 and CDR2: SNHLY and FYNNEI. Here the CDR3 DNA reads TGTGCCAGCAGTGAAACTCGACACCGTAATGAAAAACTGTTTTTT. Its translation is CASSETRHRNEKLFF.

This chain joins TRBV10-1 and TRBJ2-1; either TRBD1 or TRBD2 may supply D (5 bases each). Germline V gene lookup returns CDR1 WNHNN and CDR2 SYGVQD (reference sequence). The CDR3 is made up of 12 amino acids. V was trimmed by 4 bases and J by 9 bases, leaving 10 bases between them. CDR3 sequence: CASSAGTGEQFF. Here the CDR3 DNA reads TGCGCCAGCAGTGCCGGGACGGGTGAGCAGTTCTTC.

The V call is TRBV27, the J call TRBJ2-5, with 7 bases fitting TRBD1. Germline-derived CDR1 and CDR2 are MNHEY and SMNVEV (reference sequence). There are 17 residues in the CDR3. Trimming took 6 bases from V and 2 from J; bases not matched to a gene: 15. CDR3 coding DNA: TGTGCCAGCAGCCCCGTTATGTTCCGGGACAGACAAGAGACCCAGTACTTC. Its translation: CASSPVMFRDRQETQYF.

The rearrangement uses TRBV18 and TRBJ2-2, with unresolved D. The V and J ends lost 3 bases and 5 bases respectively, with 13 bases between them. Germline assignment: CDR1 KGHSH and CDR2 LQKENI. The CDR3 loop spans 15 amino acids. The CDR3 region is CASSPLPTVTGELFF. The CDR3 bases are TGTGCCAGCTCACCTCTGCCCACAGTTACCGGGGAGCTGTTTTTT.